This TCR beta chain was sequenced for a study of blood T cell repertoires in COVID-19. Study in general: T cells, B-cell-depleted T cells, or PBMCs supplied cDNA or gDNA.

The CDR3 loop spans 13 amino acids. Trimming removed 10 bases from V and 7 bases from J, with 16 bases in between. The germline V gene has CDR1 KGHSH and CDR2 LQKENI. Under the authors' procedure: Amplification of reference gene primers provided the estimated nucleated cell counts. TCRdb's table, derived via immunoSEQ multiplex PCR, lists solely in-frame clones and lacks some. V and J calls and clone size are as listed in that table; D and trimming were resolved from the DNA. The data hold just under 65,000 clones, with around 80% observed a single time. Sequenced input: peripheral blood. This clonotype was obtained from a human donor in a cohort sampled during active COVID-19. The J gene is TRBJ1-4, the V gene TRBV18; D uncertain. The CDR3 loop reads CATGNKRGEKLFF. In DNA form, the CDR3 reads TGTGCCACCGGCAATAAGCGGGGTGAAAAACTGTTTTTT.